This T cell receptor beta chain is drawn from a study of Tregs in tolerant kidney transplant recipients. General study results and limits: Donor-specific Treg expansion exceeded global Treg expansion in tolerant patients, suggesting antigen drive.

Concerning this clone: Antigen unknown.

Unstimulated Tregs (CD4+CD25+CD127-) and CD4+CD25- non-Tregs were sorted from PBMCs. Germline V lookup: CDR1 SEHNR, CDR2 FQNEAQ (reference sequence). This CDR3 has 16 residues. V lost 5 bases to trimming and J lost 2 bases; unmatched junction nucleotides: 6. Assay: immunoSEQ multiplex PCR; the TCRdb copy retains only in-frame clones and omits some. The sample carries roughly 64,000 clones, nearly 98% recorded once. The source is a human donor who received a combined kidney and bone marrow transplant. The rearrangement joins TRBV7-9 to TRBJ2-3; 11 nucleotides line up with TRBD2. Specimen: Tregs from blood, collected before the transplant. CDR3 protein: CASSHGTSGFTDTQYF. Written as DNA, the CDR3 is TGTGCCAGCAGCCATGGGACTAGCGGTTTCACAGATACGCAGTATTTT.